The source of this TCR beta chain is a study of T cells in Graves' hyperthyroidism and ophthalmopathy. The TCR beta CDR3 regions underwent amplification using RNA transcripts as the source. HTBI primers were employed in a first-round RT-PCR of the TCR CDR3. From the multiplex PCR reads, TCRdb called clonotypes with MiXCR, one entry per CDR3 protein. This sample has more than 550,000 distinct CDR3 sequences, with approximately 42% found just once. V lost 6 bases to trimming and J lost 8 bases, with 10 bases between them. This CDR3 is built from 12 residues. CDR1 is SNHLY, CDR2 FYNNEI, per germline. Findings and limits, study-wide: From stable hyperthyroidism, ophthalmopathy was separated by a 13 V-J model.

About this clonotype: Its cognate antigen is unknown.

Pregnant or lactating patients were excluded, as were those with uncontrolled infection or other autoimmune disease. The sequence was collected from an adult man with Graves' disease, either hyperthyroidism or ophthalmopathy (not recorded which). Sequencing used peripheral blood or thyroid tissue (not recorded which). This chain links TRBV2 with TRBJ1-4; possible D gene TRBD1, 5 bases. CDR3 nucleotide sequence: TGTGCCAGCAGACGAGGGGAAGAAAAACTGTTTTTT. Its protein is CASRRGEEKLFF.